These 11 T cell receptor beta chains share one sample of origin, sequenced in a study of graft-versus-host responses after intestinal transplantation. Clones were sequenced by immunoSEQ multiplex PCR, and TCRdb holds only the in-frame ones, with some missing. The table records around 5,700 clones, roughly 30% of them present only once. The sample consisted of alloreactive CD4+ T cells from a mixed lymphocyte reaction culture, taken before transplantation. Subset described: CFSE-low proliferating T cells sorted from approximately six-day pre-transplant mixed lymphocyte reaction (GvH or HvG direction). Receptors were obtained from a human patient who was an organ donor for intestinal transplantation.

This CDR3 is CASSLGQGYTDTQYF. The CDR3 DNA reads TGCGCCAGCAGCTTGGGACAGGGCTACACAGATACGCAGTATTTT. This chain joins TRBV5-1 and TRBJ2-3; TRBD1 aligns across 7 bases. The V gene end was trimmed by 0 bases and the J gene end by 2 bases; junction bases not matched to a gene: 3. The length of the CDR3 is 15 residues. Germline lookup yields CDR1 SGHRS and CDR2 YFSETQ.

The gene calls are TRBV4-1 and TRBJ2-7, with no clear D. The CDR3 has 14 residues. The V gene's germline CDR1 is MGHRA and CDR2 YSYEKL. V dropped 2 bases and J dropped 2 bases, with 10 bases sitting between them. Here the CDR3 DNA reads TGCGCCAGCAGCCAATATGACAATACCTACGAGCAGTACTTC. Translating gives CASSQYDNTYEQYF.

The chain is built from TRBV9 and TRBJ1-2; D is possibly TRBD1 (6 bases). Trimming pared 0 bases from V and 4 bases from J, leaving 16 bases between. CDR1 and CDR2 (germline): SGDLS, YYNGEE. The CDR3 covers 16 residues. CDR3 DNA sequence: TGTGCCAGCAGCGTAGGTCAGGGGCTATCGATCTATGGCTACACCTTC. Translation gives CASSVGQGLSIYGYTF.

This clone appeared a few times. The chain links TRBV2 to TRBJ2-5, with D unresolved. The CDR3 contains 12 residues. Trimming cost V 3 bases and J 2 bases, with 4 bases left between them. Germline CDR1 is SNHLY and CDR2 is FYNNEI. The DNA of the CDR3 is TGTGCCAGCAGTGACAGTCAAGAGACCCAGTACTTC. As protein: CASSDSQETQYF.

This sequence joins TRBV19 and TRBJ2-2, with D possibly TRBD2 on 5 matching bases. Germline V gene data show CDR1 as LNHDA and CDR2 as SQIVND (reference sequence). Deletions cut 5 bases from V and 6 bases from J, with 10 bases between. The CDR3 loop spans 13 amino acids. The CDR3 reads CASSPLVSGELFF. The CDR3 bases are TGTGCCAGTAGTCCACTAGTGTCCGGGGAGCTGTTTTTT. Combining the CDR3 with reference TRBV19 and TRBJ2-2 gives the whole variable domain DGGITQSPKYLFRKEGQNVTLSCEQNLNHDAMYWYRQDPGQGLRLIYYSQIVNDFQKGDIAEGYSVSREKKESFPLTVTSAQKNPTAFYLCASSPLVSGELFFGEGSRLTVL.

In its sample, this clone is medium-sized. The rearrangement joins TRBV5-4 to TRBJ2-5; 7 nucleotides align to TRBD2. CDR3 length: 13 amino acids. Germline V CDR1 and CDR2: SGHNT, YYREEE (reference sequence). V shed 2 bases and J 4 bases; nucleotides not matched to a gene: 2. The CDR3 loop is CASSFPGGETQYF. In DNA, the CDR3 is TGTGCCAGCAGCTTTCCGGGGGGAGAGACCCAGTACTTC.

The rearrangement links TRBV13 to TRBJ2-7; possibly TRBD1 or TRBD2 for D (5 bases each). The CDR3 is 14 amino acids. Germline CDR1 and CDR2: PRHDT and FYEKMQ (reference sequence). V shed 4 bases and J shed 3 bases, with 13 bases lying between them. The CDR3 DNA is TGTGCCAGCAGCTGGGGACGAAACCTCTACGAGCAGTACTTC. Its translation: CASSWGRNLYEQYF. Together with reference TRBV13 and TRBJ2-7, the CDR3 gives the full variable domain: AAGVIQSPRHLIKEKRETATLKCYPIPRHDTVYWYQQGPGQDPQFLISFYEKMQSDKGSIPDRFSAQQFSDYHSELNMSSLELGDSALYFCASSWGRNLYEQYFGPGTRLTVT.

The genes are TRBV9 and TRBJ2-5; TRBD1 agrees at 8 bases. V dropped 3 bases and J dropped 10; count of bases not matched to a gene: 8. Germline values: CDR1 SGDLS, CDR2 YYNGEE. The CDR3 length is 13 residues. CDR3 coding DNA: TGTGCCAGCAGCGGAGACGGGACAGGTTTCCAGTACTTC. Protein product: CASSGDGTGFQYF.

This clone was observed a handful of times. J is TRBJ2-7 and V is TRBV6-4; D ambiguous. This CDR3 has 15 amino acids. The germline V and J ends were trimmed by 1 base and 9 bases, with 19 bases remaining between them. The germline CDR1 and CDR2 sequences are MRHNA and SNTAGT. The CDR3 DNA sequence: TGTGCCAGCAGTGACTTTCGGTCAATCCACGATGGGCAGTACTTC. It specifies CASSDFRSIHDGQYF.

This clone was seen more than once but under ten times. The chain links TRBV30 to TRBJ2-1, with D hard to call. The V gene's germline CDR1 is GTSNPN and CDR2 SVGIG (reference sequence). This CDR3 has 11 residues. Trimming pared 1 base from V and 6 bases from J, leaving 4 bases between. CDR3 residues: CAWSEINEQFF. CDR3 coding DNA: TGTGCCTGGAGTGAAATCAATGAGCAGTTCTTC.

By sample share, this clone is medium-sized (0.01 to 0.1%). The J gene is TRBJ2-2, the V gene TRBV19; 14 nucleotides align to TRBD2. The CDR3 length is 18 residues. Losses at the gene ends were 4 bases for V and 4 bases for J; bases not matched to a gene: 8. Germline values: CDR1 LNHDA, CDR2 SQIVND (reference sequence). CDR3 protein: CASSTHRTSGRFTGELFF. CDR3 nucleotide sequence: TGTGCCAGTAGTACCCACAGGACTAGCGGGAGGTTCACCGGGGAGCTGTTTTTT.